A single sample gave rise to the 16 T cell receptor beta chains below, sequenced in a study of molecular identifiers for immune sequencing clone quantification. MiXCR, applied by TCRdb to the PCR reads, yields one record per CDR3 protein. The sample yields 100,000 or so distinct CDR3 sequences, about 21% seen once. Input material: naive CD8+ T cells from blood, with Jurkat cell RNA spiked in. Subset noted: FACS-sorted CD8+CD4-CCR7+CD45RA+ naive T cells. The receptor source for this set is a human donor in good health. Some libraries in this study had Jurkat cell RNA spiked in.

This clonotype turned up a few times. The chain combines TRBV6-2 or TRBV6-3 with TRBJ1-5; possibly TRBD1 for D (5 bases). The germline CDR1 and CDR2 sequences are MNHEY and SVGEGT. The CDR3 contains 14 residues. Trimming removed 6 bases at V and 1 base at J, with 10 bases between. CDR3 in DNA: TGTGCCAGCAGGGCGGCAGGGAGCAATCAGCCCCAGCATTTT. Encoded protein: CASRAAGSNQPQHF.

Comment on this clonotype: A much larger clone differs from this one at a single base, so this may be a read error. V usage is TRBV4-1 and J usage is TRBJ2-3, with D tentatively TRBD2 (5 bases). The germline V gene encodes CDR1 MGHRA and CDR2 YSYEKL. This CDR3 is 14 amino acids long. In DNA, the CDR3 is TGCACCAGCAGCCAAGGGAGTAACACAGATACGCAGTATTTT. This encodes CTSSQGSNTDTQYF.

Many counts were recorded for this clonotype. This chain connects TRBV28 to TRBJ2-4, with D possibly matching TRBD1 (5 bases). This CDR3 comprises 14 residues. V gave up 3 bases and J gave up 2 bases, with 8 bases separating them. Germline assignment: CDR1 MDHEN and CDR2 SYDVKM. The CDR3 DNA is TGTGCCAGCAGTTTTAGGGGATCCAAAAACATTCAGTACTTC. Its protein is CASSFRGSKNIQYF.

On this clonotype: This may be a read error: a much more frequent sequence differs by one nucleotide. The V and J genes are TRBV7-9 and TRBJ1-3; no clear D gene. The CDR3 covers 15 residues. The germline gives CDR1 SEHNR, CDR2 FQNEAQ (reference sequence). Here the CDR3 reads CASSLGHLSGDTIYF. For the CDR3, the DNA is TGTGCCAGCAGCTTAGGACACCTCTCTGGAGACACCATATATTTT. The full variable domain, rest sourced from reference TRBV7-9 and TRBJ1-3, is DTGVSQNPRHKITKRGQNVTFRCDPISEHNRLYWYRQTLGQGPEFLTYFQNEAQLEKSRLLSDRFSAERPKGSFSTLEIQRTEQGDSAMYLCASSLGHLSGDTIYFGEGSWLTVV.

This clonotype was recorded many times. The V and J genes are TRBV28 and TRBJ2-7; no clear D. With 3 bases removed from V and 3 bases from J, the gap between germline ends came to 12 bases. Per germline, CDR1 MDHEN and CDR2 SYDVKM. CDR3 length: 14 amino acids. CDR3 coding DNA: TGTGCCAGCAGTTTGGAAAATAGTCTCTACGAGCAGTACTTC. Amino acids: CASSLENSLYEQYF.

This clonotype came up a few times. V usage is TRBV28 and J usage is TRBJ2-1; TRBD2 is a possible D gene (6 bases). The CDR3 spans 14 residues. Trimming took off 4 bases at V and 2 bases at J, with 9 bases between the two ends. Germline V gene lookup returns CDR1 MDHEN and CDR2 SYDVKM. CDR3 sequence reads: CASSYRGTYNEQFF. The CDR3 DNA reads as TGTGCCAGCAGTTACCGGGGGACCTACAATGAGCAGTTCTTC.

This clonotype has a count of ten or more. V and J are TRBV2 and TRBJ2-1, with unresolved D. Trimming left V 6 bases short and J 3 bases short, with 15 bases between. Germline V lookup: CDR1 SNHLY, CDR2 FYNNEI. CDR3 length equals 15 residues. The CDR3 sequence is CASRNLESLYNEQFF. DNA for the CDR3: TGTGCCAGCAGAAATTTAGAGAGCCTCTACAATGAGCAGTTCTTC.

As concerns this clonotype: Given a much more abundant clone one base away, this may be a read error. The CDR3 DNA reads TGTGCCAGCAGTGTAGGACAGGGGTACGCAGAGCAGTACTTC. Translation: CASSVGQGYAEQYF. This chain connects TRBV2 to TRBJ2-7; TRBD1 matches 9 bases. From germline, CDR1 is SNHLY and CDR2 FYNNEI. With V trimmed by 4 bases and J by 7 bases, 8 bases remained unmatched. The CDR3 sequence is 14 residues long.

This clonotype appeared many times. The gene calls are TRBV6-5 and TRBJ1-5; 8 positions match TRBD1. This CDR3 has 14 amino acids. Germline CDR1 and CDR2: MNHEY and SVGAGI. The junction had 1 base not matched to a gene; V was cut back by 0 bases and J by 6 bases. The CDR3 here is CASSYSGQAQPQHF. The CDR3 DNA follows: TGTGCCAGCAGTTACTCGGGACAGGCTCAGCCCCAGCATTTT.

This clonotype was observed a few times. V usage is TRBV20-1 and J usage is TRBJ2-7; 7 bases align to TRBD2. The germline gives CDR1 DFQATT, CDR2 SNEGSKA (reference sequence). V lost 3 bases, J lost 6 bases, and 23 bases stayed unmatched. The CDR3 runs 18 residues. The CDR3, as DNA: TGCAGTGCTAGGATCGCGGGCCTACCCCGGGAGGAAGGAGGCGAGCAGTACTTC. It translates to CSARIAGLPREEGGEQYF.

This clonotype came up many times. The gene calls are TRBV12-3 or TRBV12-4 and TRBJ1-5, with D hard to call. Trimming removed 5 bases at V and 0 bases at J, with 8 bases between. The CDR3 length is 14 residues. The CDR3 loop is CASSPTVSNQPQHF. DNA for the CDR3: TGTGCCAGCAGTCCCACAGTTAGCAATCAGCCCCAGCATTTT.

This clonotype was seen only a few times. The V gene is TRBV12-3 or TRBV12-4, the J gene TRBJ2-2, with 8 bases identical to TRBD1. V lost 6 bases and J lost 1; bases outside the gene matches: 4. The CDR3 consists of 15 residues. The CDR3 loop reads CASRRDRQNTGELFF. The CDR3 DNA reads as TGTGCCAGCAGAAGGGACAGGCAGAACACCGGGGAGCTGTTTTTT.

There are a few counts of this clonotype. The gene calls are TRBV14 and TRBJ2-7; the D call may be TRBD1 or TRBD2 (5 bases each). CDR1 SGHDN and CDR2 FVKESK come from the germline V gene. CDR3 length: 14 residues. V was cut by 1 base and J by 2 bases, with 9 bases left in between. This CDR3 reads CASSQGGNTYEQYF. The CDR3 region has the DNA TGTGCCAGCAGCCAAGGGGGGAATACCTACGAGCAGTACTTC. The full variable domain, in which reference TRBV14 and TRBJ2-7 provide the parts outside the CDR3, is EAGVTQFPSHSVIEKGQTVTLRCDPISGHDNLYWYRRVMGKEIKFLLHFVKESKQDESGMPNNRFLAERTGGTYSTLKVQPAELEDSGVYFCASSQGGNTYEQYFGPGTRLTVT.

The chain is built from TRBV11-1 and TRBJ2-7; weak D call: TRBD2 (5 bases). This CDR3 has 14 amino acids. Trimming removed 4 bases at V and 0 bases at J, with 10 bases between. Germline CDR1 SGHAT, CDR2 FQDESV (reference sequence). The CDR3 coding sequence is TGTGCCAGCAGCTCGCGGGCAAGCTCCTACGAGCAGTACTTC. As protein: CASSSRASSYEQYF. Looking up the rest from reference TRBV11-1 and TRBJ2-7 gives the full variable domain: EAEVAQSPRYKITEKSQAVAFWCDPISGHATLYWYRQILGQGPELLVQFQDESVVDDSQLPKDRFSAERLKGVDSTLKIQPAELGDSAMYLCASSSRASSYEQYFGPGTRLTVT.

This clonotype was detected only a few times. The chain carries TRBV28 and TRBJ2-7; maybe TRBD2 (6 bases). CDR1 is MDHEN and CDR2 is SYDVKM in the germline V gene. The CDR3 contains 14 residues. V was cut by 7 bases and J by 2 bases, with 15 bases left in between. CDR3 sequence reads: CASTLIRGTYEQYF. The CDR3 nucleotides are TGTGCCAGCACCTTAATTCGGGGGACCTACGAGCAGTACTTC.

The table lists this clonotype with many counts. The chain combines TRBV12-3 or TRBV12-4 with TRBJ2-3, with TRBD2 matching 8 bases. With V trimmed by 4 bases and J by 5 bases, 8 bases remained unmatched. The CDR3 runs 15 residues. Here the CDR3 reads CASSSPGGAKDTQYF. The CDR3 bases are TGTGCCAGCAGTTCCCCCGGGGGGGCGAAAGATACGCAGTATTTT.